Listed here are 21 T cell receptor beta chains from one sample, sequenced in a study of metastatic and nonmetastatic thyroid tumors. Thyroid surgery was performed in patients who had received no treatment beforehand. From the PCR reads, TCRdb re-called clones with MiXCR. The sample contains roughly 22,000 clones, less than 40% of which appear only once. The material sequenced was blood. The receptor source for this set is a male donor with papillary thyroid cancer or a benign thyroid nodule (not recorded which). Some clones in this sample may be carry-over from other donors' samples.

This clone has ten or more counts. CDR3 in DNA: TGTGCCAGCAGTCGCCCAGGGCGACCAGAGACCCAGTACTTC. It translates to CASSRPGRPETQYF. The V call is TRBV7-9, the J call TRBJ2-5; TRBD1 is a possible D gene (5 bases). CDR1 and CDR2 from the germline V gene are SEHNR and FQNEAQ (reference sequence). The ends were cut back, 6 bases at V and 4 bases at J, with 15 bases in the middle. The CDR3 extends over 14 amino acids.

By sample fraction, this clone is medium-sized. The CDR3 sequence is CASSLEAVRGNTIYF. Here the CDR3 DNA reads TGTGCCAGCAGCTTAGAGGCGGTACGCGGAAACACCATATATTTT. The V gene is TRBV7-6, the J gene TRBJ1-3, with D uncertain. V was trimmed by 1 base and J by 4 bases, leaving 11 bases between them. The CDR3 totals 15 residues. Germline V gives CDR1 SGHVS, CDR2 FNYEAQ.

The genes are TRBV6-2 or TRBV6-3 and TRBJ2-7; D is unclear. This CDR3 comprises 12 residues. The V gene's germline CDR1 is MNHEY and CDR2 SVGEGT. V lost 3 bases, J lost 4 bases, and 7 bases lay in between. CDR3 in amino acids: CASSYTRYEQYF. CDR3 coding DNA: TGTGCCAGCAGTTATACAAGGTACGAGCAGTACTTC.

This clone was recorded a few times. Here the CDR3 reads CATRLGQGSTGANVLTF. The DNA of the CDR3 is TGTGCCACACGCCTTGGTCAGGGGAGTACTGGGGCCAACGTCCTGACTTTC. This sequence joins TRBV6-1 and TRBJ2-6; D may be TRBD1 (6 bases). CDR3 size: 17 residues. Trimming removed 10 bases from V and 2 bases from J, with 21 bases in between. CDR1 is MNHNS and CDR2 is SASEGT in the germline V gene.

This sequence joins TRBV2 and TRBJ2-2; 14 positions agree with TRBD2. Trimming cost V 7 bases and J 4 bases; bases outside gene matches: 14. There are 19 residues in the CDR3. Germline CDR1 SNHLY, CDR2 FYNNEI. The CDR3 sequence: CASMTPGLAGAQSTGELFF. DNA for the CDR3: TGTGCCAGCATGACACCGGGACTAGCGGGAGCTCAGAGCACCGGGGAGCTGTTTTTT.

This clone was counted between two and nine times. Germline and junction disagree at one end, which may indicate a read error. The rearrangement joins TRBV27 to TRBJ1-3; 7 bases fit TRBD1. Looked up from germline, CDR1 is MNHEY and CDR2 is SMNVEV (reference sequence). The CDR3 is 16 amino acids. CDR3 loop: CASSLRLGQVGNTIYF. For the CDR3, the DNA is TGTGCCAGCAGCTTGAGATTAGGACAGGTCGGAAACACCATATATTTC.

The V call is TRBV18, the J call TRBJ2-1, with D perhaps matching TRBD2 (6 bases). This CDR3 is 16 amino acids long. The V gene's germline CDR1 is KGHSH and CDR2 LQKENI. Trimming left V 0 bases short and J 10 bases short, with 19 bases between. The DNA of the CDR3 is TGTGCCAGCTCACCACCGAACGGTGTTGCCCGGGGGGAGCAGTTCTTC. Amino acids: CASSPPNGVARGEQFF.

This sequence joins TRBV19 and TRBJ2-7; D is unresolved. The length of the CDR3 is 11 residues. Germline V gene sequence: CDR1 LNHDA, CDR2 SQIVND (reference sequence). Trimming pared 7 bases from V and 3 bases from J, leaving 7 bases between. In nucleotides, the CDR3 is TGTGCCAGTATTAGCTTCTACGAGCAGTACTTC. This translates into CASISFYEQYF.

This chain joins TRBV30 and TRBJ1-2; 8 bases match TRBD1. CDR3 size: 14 residues. Germline V lookup: CDR1 GTSNPN, CDR2 SVGIG (reference sequence). With V trimmed by 3 bases and J by 4 bases, 7 bases remained unmatched. The CDR3 is CAWREGDRIYGYTF. Here the CDR3 DNA reads TGTGCCTGGAGGGAAGGGGACAGGATCTATGGCTACACCTTC.

This clone was found many times. This chain connects TRBV12-3 or TRBV12-4 to TRBJ2-5; D gene ambiguous. The CDR3 extends over 13 amino acids. V was clipped by 6 bases and J by 5 bases, with 13 bases between them. DNA of the CDR3: TGTGCCAGCAGATCCGGTCCCGGGGAGACCCAGTACTTC. Residues: CASRSGPGETQYF.

This chain joins TRBV19 and TRBJ1-2; a possible D gene is TRBD1 (5 bases). V lost 1 base, J lost 1 base, and 13 bases lay in between. Per the germline V gene, CDR1 is LNHDA and CDR2 is SQIVND (reference sequence). CDR3 length: 16 amino acids. CDR3 DNA sequence: TGTGCCAGTAGTATAGTGTGGGGGGAAGATAACTATGGCTACACCTTC. Translation: CASSIVWGEDNYGYTF.

This clone was detected a few times. The CDR3 here is CASSLDSNQPQHF. The CDR3 region has the DNA TGTGCCAGCTCCCTTGATAGCAATCAGCCCCAGCATTTT. The chain is built from TRBV6-4 and TRBJ1-5; D unclear. V was trimmed by 8 bases and J by 0 bases, leaving 8 bases between them. The CDR3 loop spans 13 amino acids. CDR1 and CDR2 from the germline V gene are MRHNA and SNTAGT.

There are a few counts of this clone. The CDR3 loop is CASSYQGTNQPQHF. CDR3 coding DNA: TGTGCCAGCAGTTACCAGGGGACCAATCAGCCCCAGCATTTT. This sequence joins TRBV2 and TRBJ1-5; perhaps TRBD1 as D (6 bases). In germline, CDR1 is SNHLY, CDR2 FYNNEI. The CDR3 covers 14 residues. Trimming took 5 bases from V and 3 from J, leaving 11 bases between them.

The rearrangement uses TRBV6-1 and TRBJ1-5; TRBD1 might be the D (6 bases). The CDR3 is 17 amino acids. V was pared by 6 bases and J by 2 bases, with 20 bases between. CDR1 is MNHNS and CDR2 is SASEGT in the germline V gene. The CDR3 DNA is TGTGCCAGCAGGCCACTGGGGATGGCAGGGGGCAATCAGCCCCAGCATTTT. It encodes CASRPLGMAGGNQPQHF.

The V gene is TRBV10-3, the J gene TRBJ2-7; 8 bases are shared with TRBD1. The V gene end was trimmed by 7 bases and the J gene end by 4 bases; junction bases not matched to a gene: 12. The germline V gene has CDR1 ENHRY and CDR2 SYGVKD. This CDR3 has 15 residues. The DNA for the CDR3 is TGTGCCATCAATAATGTGGCAGGGGGCAAATACGAGCAGTACTTC. This codes for CAINNVAGGKYEQYF.

This clone was recorded many times. The chain carries TRBV14 and TRBJ1-3; D gene ambiguous. V was cut by 1 base and J by 0 bases, with 13 bases left in between. The CDR3 loop spans 17 amino acids. Germline assignment: CDR1 SGHDN and CDR2 FVKESK. CDR3 bases: TGTGCCAGCAGCCAAGGAAAGGACTTCTACTCTGGAAACACCATATATTTT. The encoded protein is CASSQGKDFYSGNTIYF.

The chain joins TRBV11-3 to TRBJ2-7, with 8 bases lining up with TRBD1. This CDR3 region has 15 residues. The ends lost 1 base at V and 0 bases at J; junction bases unmatched: 2. The V gene's germline CDR1 is SGHNT and CDR2 YENEEA. CDR3 DNA: TGTGCCAGCAGCTTAGGGACAGGGAGCTCCTACGAGCAGTACTTC. As protein: CASSLGTGSSYEQYF.

This clone occurred many times. The chain employs TRBV7-2 and TRBJ2-3; TRBD2 matches at 9 bases. The V and J ends lost 3 bases and 3 bases, in that order; junction bases with no gene match: 1. The CDR3 covers 14 residues. CDR1 SGHTA and CDR2 FQGNSA come from the germline V gene. The DNA for the CDR3 is TGTGCCAGCAGCTTGGGACTAGCAACAGATACGCAGTATTTT. It translates to CASSLGLATDTQYF.

The V and J genes are TRBV12-3 or TRBV12-4 and TRBJ1-6; D is ambiguous. The CDR3 loop spans 15 amino acids. Trimming removed 2 bases at V and 4 bases at J, with 9 bases between. DNA of the CDR3: TGTGCCAGCAGTTTAAGGCACCCATATAATTCACCCCTCCACTTT. This codes for CASSLRHPYNSPLHF.

J is TRBJ2-3 and V is TRBV13; D is ambiguous. CDR1 PRHDT and CDR2 FYEKMQ come from the germline V gene (reference sequence). The ends were cut back, 2 bases at V and 0 bases at J, with 12 bases in the middle. The CDR3 consists of 16 residues. The chain's CDR3 is CASSLREPVSTDTQYF. The CDR3 DNA sequence: TGTGCCAGCAGCTTAAGGGAACCCGTTAGCACAGATACGCAGTATTTT.

This clone has more than one count but fewer than ten. The chain carries TRBV30 and TRBJ1-1; D gene uncertain. V gave up 0 bases and J gave up 5 bases, with 16 bases separating them. The CDR3 contains 15 residues. The germline V gene has CDR1 GTSNPN and CDR2 SVGIG (reference sequence). As DNA, the CDR3 is TGTGCCTGGAGTGTAATAAACCGTGGGAGGACTGAAGCTTTCTTT. Protein product: CAWSVINRGRTEAFF.